These T cell receptor beta chains were read from a single sample in a study of CD8 T cells in ankylosing spondylitis. In TCRdb, the 5' RACE reads were re-called with MiXCR into one record per CDR3 protein. In the table there are about 160,000 distinct CDR3 sequences, 15% to 20% of which are singletons. Material: blood, either unsorted or a sorted T cell fraction (not recorded which). These TCRs come from a male donor with ankylosing spondylitis or in good health (not recorded which). CDR3s include the opening cysteine and the closing phenylalanine or tryptophan. The D gene is left open where the match is weak. Clone size, where shown, is once, few, many, or a class for clones that have expanded.

few . TRBJ1-1 TRBV4-1 CASSQQGRGTEAFF TGCGCCAGCAGCCAACAGGGGAGAGGAACTGAAGCTTTCTTT
. . TRBJ2-2 TRBV20-1 CSARFQGGTGELFF TGCAGTGCTAGATTCCAGGGCGGGACCGGGGAGCTGTTTTTT
. TRBD1 TRBJ1-2 TRBV11-2 CASSLEPGGSGYTF TGTGCCAGCAGCTTAGAGCCAGGGGGATCTGGCTACACCTTC
many TRBD1 TRBJ2-2 TRBV5-1 CASSDPGTANTGELFF TGCGCCAGCAGCGACCCCGGGACAGCGAACACCGGGGAGCTGTTTTTT
. . TRBJ1-4 TRBV18 CATNPDSRNEKLFF TGTGCCACCAATCCGGACAGCCGAAATGAAAAACTGTTTTTT
few . TRBJ2-1 TRBV28 CASSWGRSEQFF TGTGCCAGCAGTTGGGGACGGAGTGAGCAGTTCTTC
many . TRBJ2-1 TRBV2 CASNRANEQFF TGTGCCAGCAACAGGGCTAATGAGCAGTTCTTC
many . TRBJ1-4 TRBV15 CATSRVSPGASTNEKLFF TGTGCCACCAGCAGAGTGAGTCCAGGGGCCTCAACTAATGAAAAACTGTTTTTT
many . TRBJ1-5 TRBV27 CASSLWGNQPQHF TGTGCCAGCAGTTTATGGGGGAATCAGCCCCAGCATTTT
. . TRBJ1-1 TRBV5-1 CASSVDTLNTEAFF TGCGCCAGCAGCGTTGACACACTGAACACTGAAGCTTTCTTT
. TRBD1 TRBJ2-6 TRBV2 CASSTGGSGANVLTF TGTGCCAGCAGTACAGGGGGCTCTGGGGCCAACGTCCTGACTTTC
many . TRBJ2-5 TRBV12-3/TRBV12-4 CASSYSGTLKETQYF TGTGCCAGCAGTTACTCCGGGACATTAAAAGAGACCCAGTACTTC
many . TRBJ1-4 TRBV12-3/TRBV12-4 CASSLSGVREKLFF TGTGCCAGCAGTTTATCTGGGGTTCGAGAAAAACTGTTTTTT
many TRBD1 TRBJ2-5 TRBV12-3/TRBV12-4 CASSLRGLGKETQYF TGTGCCAGCAGTTTAAGGGGGCTGGGTAAAGAGACCCAGTACTTC
many . TRBJ2-3 TRBV10-2 CASTKGDTQYF TGCGCCAGCACGAAGGGGGATACGCAGTATTTT
few TRBD1 TRBJ1-4 TRBV11-2 CASSLRGQGNNEKLFF TGTGCCAGCAGCTTGAGGGGACAGGGGAATAATGAAAAACTGTTTTTT
. . TRBJ2-5 TRBV18 CASSIRTETQYF TGTGCCAGCTCGATTCGCACGGAGACCCAGTACTTC
few TRBD1 TRBJ2-1 TRBV10-3 CAISERGQSKGEQFF TGTGCCATCAGTGAGAGGGGACAGTCCAAGGGTGAGCAGTTCTTC
. . TRBJ1-2 TRBV3-1 CASSQGYNYGYTF TGTGCCAGCAGCCAAGGGTATAACTATGGCTACACCTTC
many . TRBJ1-5 TRBV24-1 CATSTSRLPGQPQHF TGTGCCACCAGTACTTCGCGTCTCCCTGGGCAGCCCCAGCATTTT
. . TRBJ1-1 TRBV11-2 CASSLLGAGAFF TGTGCCAGCAGCTTGCTTGGCGCTGGGGCTTTCTTT
many . TRBJ2-3 TRBV9 CASSVGVSSTDTQYF TGTGCCAGCAGCGTAGGAGTTAGTTCCACAGATACGCAGTATTTT
. . TRBJ2-2 TRBV4-1 CASSQEGGWDTGELFF TGCGCCAGCAGCCAAGAGGGGGGTTGGGACACCGGGGAGCTGTTTTTT
. TRBD2 TRBJ2-3 TRBV4-2 CASSRPAGTTTDTQYF TGTGCCAGCAGCCGTCCCGCCGGGACTACTACAGATACGCAGTATTTT
few . TRBJ1-2 TRBV29-1 CSAGTPRADGYGYTF TGCAGCGCTGGAACCCCCAGGGCGGATGGCTATGGCTACACCTTC
. . TRBJ2-7 TRBV4-1 CASSQERSYEQYF TGCGCCAGCAGCCAAGAGCGGTCCTACGAGCAGTACTTC
few . TRBJ2-2 TRBV7-9 CASSKGPGELFF TGTGCCAGCAGCAAGGGACCCGGGGAGCTGTTTTTT
. . TRBJ2-1 TRBV3-1 CASSPTGIQGSIGNEQFF TGTGCCAGCAGCCCAACTGGGATACAGGGCTCGATTGGCAATGAGCAGTTCTTC
few . TRBJ2-2 TRBV29-1 CSVEGQGGTGELFF TGCAGCGTTGAGGGTCAGGGTGGAACCGGGGAGCTGTTTTTT
. TRBD1 TRBJ2-2 TRBV20-1 CSARGDRRNTGELFF TGCAGTGCTAGAGGGGACAGGCGAAACACCGGGGAGCTGTTTTTT
many TRBD2 TRBJ2-3 TRBV20-1 CSARRLAGSADTQYF TGCAGTGCTAGACGACTAGCGGGATCGGCAGATACGCAGTATTTT
many . TRBJ2-1 TRBV27 CASNPGRNLYNEQFF TGTGCCAGCAACCCCGGGAGAAACCTATACAATGAGCAGTTCTTC
few . TRBJ2-7 TRBV12-3/TRBV12-4 CASSFVRSLSSYEQYF TGTGCCAGCAGTTTTGTCCGGTCCCTAAGCTCCTACGAGCAGTACTTC
many TRBD1 TRBJ1-6 TRBV10-3 CAIRTGTEGSPLHF TGTGCCATCAGGACCGGGACAGAAGGTTCACCCCTCCACTTT
few . TRBJ2-7 TRBV29-1 CSVRRSSYEQYF TGCAGCGTTCGGAGGAGCTCCTACGAGCAGTACTTC
. . TRBJ1-2 TRBV2 CASSDRERGYTF TGTGCCAGCAGTGACAGAGAGCGGGGCTACACCTTC
many . TRBJ2-1 TRBV18 CASSPLAEQFF TGTGCCAGCTCACCACTAGCTGAGCAGTTCTTC
. TRBD1 TRBJ1-1 TRBV11-3 CASSSGQGRGADTEAFF TGTGCCAGCAGCTCAGGACAGGGAAGGGGAGCGGACACTGAAGCTTTCTTT
few TRBD1 TRBJ1-1 TRBV10-3 CAISAGTASTEAFF TGTGCCATCAGTGCCGGGACAGCGAGCACTGAAGCTTTCTTT
. TRBD2 TRBJ2-7 TRBV13 CASSPQASGAYEQYF TGTGCCAGCAGCCCACAGGCTAGCGGAGCCTACGAGCAGTACTTC
many . TRBJ2-1 TRBV12-3/TRBV12-4 CASSGGAEQFF TGTGCCAGCAGTGGGGGGGCTGAGCAGTTCTTC
once . TRBJ2-3 TRBV5-1 CASSPRPTDTQYF TGCGCCAGCAGCCCCCGACCGACAGATACGCAGTATTTT
many TRBD1 TRBJ1-1 TRBV5-1 CASSSAGTGNTEAFF TGCGCCAGCAGCTCCGCCGGGACAGGGAACACTGAAGCTTTCTTT
many . TRBJ2-2 TRBV7-8 CASSLVTRGTGELFF TGTGCCAGCAGCTTAGTTACCAGGGGCACCGGGGAGCTGTTTTTT
many . TRBJ1-4 TRBV6-1 CASSEVAGVREKLFF TGTGCCAGCAGTGAAGTTGCGGGGGTTCGTGAAAAACTGTTTTTT
many . TRBJ2-1 TRBV5-1 CASSLVAPSSYNEQFF TGCGCCAGCAGCTTGGTAGCGCCAAGCTCCTACAATGAGCAGTTCTTC
many TRBD2 TRBJ2-5 TRBV12-3/TRBV12-4 CASSLALAAETQYF TGTGCCAGCAGTTTGGCCCTAGCGGCGGAGACCCAGTACTTC
. . TRBJ1-1 TRBV5-1 CASSPLTASEAFF TGCGCCAGCAGCCCCTTAACGGCGTCTGAAGCTTTCTTT
few TRBD1 TRBJ1-1 TRBV2 CASMRTGRNTEAFF TGTGCCAGCATGAGGACAGGACGGAACACTGAAGCTTTCTTT
few . TRBJ2-2 TRBV27 CASSFLDTGELFF TGTGCCAGCAGTTTCCTCGACACCGGGGAGCTGTTTTTT
. . TRBJ1-2 TRBV28 CAISHGTPYGYTF TGTGCCATCAGCCACGGGACCCCCTACGGCTACACCTTC
few . TRBJ2-1 TRBV9 CASSVTGLSYNEQFF TGTGCCAGCAGCGTAACCGGACTGAGTTACAATGAGCAGTTCTTC
few TRBD1 TRBJ1-1 TRBV7-2 CASSLASGTGGTAFF TGTGCCAGCAGCTTAGCTTCCGGGACAGGGGGCACTGCTTTCTTT
many . TRBJ2-4 TRBV28 CASSLLGAAKNIQYF TGTGCCAGCAGTTTATTGGGGGCAGCCAAAAACATTCAGTACTTC